One and the same sample provided the 20 T cell receptor beta chains below, sequenced in a study of blood T cell repertoires in COVID-19. Clones were sequenced by immunoSEQ multiplex PCR, and TCRdb holds only the in-frame ones, with some missing. The table has 100,000 or so clones, about 85% seen once. Sequenced input: peripheral blood. These receptors were collected from a man aged 45 to 65 with acute or convalescent COVID-19.

This chain links TRBV11-2 with TRBJ1-3; D ambiguous. Germline CDR1 and CDR2: SGHAT and FQNNGV. Trimming removed 9 bases at V and 0 bases at J, with 12 bases between. The CDR3 is 14 residues long. For the CDR3, the DNA is TGTGCCAGTTCACGATTAGACTCTGGAAACACCATATATTTT. The encoded protein is CASSRLDSGNTIYF.

This clone showed up just once. CDR3 in DNA: TGTGCCAGTAGTATCAGGCAGTTCTATGGCTACACCTTC. It is translated as CASSIRQFYGYTF. The chain combines TRBV19 with TRBJ1-2; D unresolved. The germline V gene encodes CDR1 LNHDA and CDR2 SQIVND (reference sequence). CDR3 length: 13 amino acids. The V gene lost 3 bases and the J gene lost 4 bases, with 9 bases spanning the gap.

The CDR3 loop reads CASSYMGTVKTRYTF. The CDR3 DNA reads TGTGCCAGCAGTTACATGGGGACAGTTAAGACCCGTTACACCTTC. The chain carries TRBV6-2 or TRBV6-3 and TRBJ1-2; TRBD1 agrees at 7 bases. The germline gives CDR1 MNHEY, CDR2 SVGEGT. With 2 bases clipped from V and 11 bases from J, the junction kept 14 bases outside the gene matches. The CDR3 totals 15 residues.

This chain's CDR3 is CASNYFDNEQFF. CDR3 DNA: TGTGCCAGCAATTATTTTGACAATGAGCAGTTCTTC. The J gene is TRBJ2-1, the V gene TRBV12-3 or TRBV12-4; D ambiguous. The ends were cut back, 7 bases at V and 5 bases at J, with 9 bases in the middle. This CDR3 is built from 12 residues.

The CDR3, as DNA: TGTGCCAGCACCAAATTAGAGACCCAGTACTTC. Protein product: CASTKLETQYF. The chain combines TRBV6-5 with TRBJ2-5; D remains unclear. The germline gives CDR1 MNHEY, CDR2 SVGAGI. Between the trimmed V and J ends, which lost 7 bases and 4 bases, there was a span of 7 bases. The CDR3 has 11 residues.

The table lists this clone with a count of one. The chain employs TRBV5-1 and TRBJ2-2; 8 bases match TRBD1. Germline CDR1 and CDR2: SGHRS and YFSETQ. There are 15 residues in the CDR3. Trimming cost V 4 bases and J 1 base; bases outside gene matches: 3. In nucleotides, the CDR3 is TGCGCCAGCAGCCCCGGGACAGGGAACACCGGGGAGCTGTTTTTT. This codes for CASSPGTGNTGELFF.

Details on this clone: Sequence at one end of the junction differs from germline and may be a read error. V gene TRBV19 combines with J gene TRBJ2-7, with TRBD2 matching 7 bases. Germline V gene sequence: CDR1 LNHDA, CDR2 SQIVND (reference sequence). This CDR3 is 13 amino acids long. CDR3 protein: CATSLTSSHEQYF. The CDR3 nucleotides are TGTGCCACTTCGCTGACTAGCTCCCACGAGCAGTACTTC.

The J gene is TRBJ1-1, the V gene TRBV4-1, with a weak D call TRBD1 (6 bases). The V and J ends lost 0 bases and 3 bases respectively, with 11 bases between them. CDR1 and CDR2 from the germline V gene are MGHRA and YSYEKL. This CDR3 spans 15 amino acids. DNA of the CDR3: TGCGCCAGCAGCCAAGATCAGGGGTCTTACACTGAAGCTTTCTTT. This gives the protein CASSQDQGSYTEAFF.

This chain links TRBV6-5 with TRBJ2-1; TRBD2 matches at 9 bases. V was pared by 4 bases and J by 8 bases, with 12 bases of the junction left unmatched. The CDR3 sequence is 16 residues long. Germline V gives CDR1 MNHEY, CDR2 SVGAGI. CDR3 coding DNA: TGTGCCAGCAGTTCCCAGGGCAGCGGGAGGCGTCATGAGCAGTTCTTC. Amino acids: CASSSQGSGRRHEQFF.

V is TRBV27 and J is TRBJ2-1; a possible D gene is TRBD2 (6 bases). The CDR3 contains 19 residues. V gave up 5 bases and J gave up 5 bases, with 28 bases separating them. Looked up from germline, CDR1 is MNHEY and CDR2 is SMNVEV (reference sequence). CDR3 loop: CASSGGTTTLGNFHNEQFF. Here the CDR3 DNA reads TGTGCCAGCAGTGGAGGGACCACTACCCTAGGAAATTTCCACAATGAGCAGTTCTTC.

This clone was seen a handful of times. The J gene is TRBJ1-5, the V gene TRBV6-6; maybe TRBD1 (6 bases). The germline V gene has CDR1 MNHNY and CDR2 SVGAGI (reference sequence). V dropped 5 bases and J dropped 1 base, with 18 bases sitting between them. CDR3 length: 17 amino acids. The DNA of the CDR3 is TGTGCCAGCAGTCAAAAACAGGGTGGAATCAGCAATCAGCCCCAGCATTTT. Its protein is CASSQKQGGISNQPQHF.

This clone was picked up one time. The chain joins TRBV28 to TRBJ2-2; 9 positions agree with TRBD1. The CDR3 has 15 amino acids. Trimming took 6 bases from V and 4 from J; bases not matched to a gene: 6. CDR1 MDHEN and CDR2 SYDVKM come from the germline V gene. CDR3 DNA sequence: TGTGCCAGCAGGGAAAACAGGGGGCGCACCGGGGAGCTGTTTTTT. Protein sequence: CASRENRGRTGELFF. The full variable domain, with the rest looked up from reference TRBV28 and TRBJ2-2, is DVKVTQSSRYLVKRTGEKVFLECVQDMDHENMFWYRQDPGLGLRLIYFSYDVKMKEKGDIPEGYSVSREKKERFSLILESASTNQTSMYLCASRENRGRTGELFFGEGSRLTVL.

This chain links TRBV4-1 with TRBJ2-2; 7 nucleotides align to TRBD1. The V gene end was trimmed by 2 bases and the J gene end by 5 bases; junction bases not matched to a gene: 11. The CDR3 loop spans 17 amino acids. The V gene's germline CDR1 is MGHRA and CDR2 YSYEKL. The CDR3 spells CASSQRPLGTDTGELFF. The CDR3 region has the DNA TGCGCCAGCAGCCAAAGGCCCCTCGGGACAGATACCGGGGAGCTGTTTTTT.

The chain has TRBV24-1 and TRBJ1-1, with a possible D match to TRBD1 (6 bases). From germline, CDR1 is KGHDR and CDR2 SFDVKD. Trimming pared 7 bases from V and 4 bases from J, leaving 12 bases between. The CDR3 length is 13 residues. The CDR3 sequence is CATRDGTLTEAFF. The CDR3 DNA sequence: TGTGCCACCAGAGACGGGACACTCACTGAAGCTTTCTTT.

This chain connects TRBV4-2 to TRBJ2-3; maybe TRBD2 (5 bases). This CDR3 has 16 amino acids. CDR1 is LGHNA, CDR2 YNFKEQ, per germline. V was pared by 0 bases and J by 2 bases, with 12 bases between. Here the CDR3 reads CASSQETGIITDTQYF. The CDR3 region has the DNA TGTGCCAGCAGCCAAGAGACCGGGATTATCACAGATACGCAGTATTTT.

The CDR3 protein is CASSLQVSGNTIYF. The DNA of the CDR3 is TGTGCCAGCAGCCTACAGGTCTCTGGAAACACCATATATTTT. V usage is TRBV7-8 and J usage is TRBJ1-3; TRBD1 might be the D (5 bases). The CDR3 is 14 amino acids. The V end was cut by 5 bases, the J end by 0 bases, with 8 bases between. Per germline, CDR1 SGHVS and CDR2 FQNEAQ.

The chain employs TRBV7-8 and TRBJ1-1, with TRBD1 as a possible D gene (5 bases). Germline CDR1 is SGHVS and CDR2 is FQNEAQ. The V end lost 1 base, the J end lost 6 bases, and 12 bases lay between the germline ends. This CDR3 spans 14 amino acids. The CDR3 reads CASSLVQGDAEAFF. The CDR3 DNA follows: TGTGCCAGCAGCTTAGTGCAGGGCGACGCTGAAGCTTTCTTT. Full variable domain (missing parts from reference TRBV7-8 and TRBJ1-1): GAGVSQSPRYKVAKRGQDVALRCDPISGHVSLFWYQQALGQGPEFLTYFQNEAQLDKSGLPSDRFFAERPEGSVSTLKIQRTQQEDSAVYLCASSLVQGDAEAFFGQGTRLTVV.

In DNA form, the CDR3 reads TGTGCCAGCAGCTTTTTGCAGGCCGCGGAAAAACTGTTTTTT. This codes for CASSFLQAAEKLFF. This chain uses TRBV7-9 with TRBJ1-4; D gene uncertain. Germline-derived CDR1 and CDR2 are SEHNR and FQNEAQ (reference sequence). CDR3 length: 14 residues. V lost 3 bases, J lost 8 bases, and 13 bases lay in between.

Points on this clone: One end of the junction fails to match germline, which may point to a read error. V is TRBV5-1 and J is TRBJ2-1; D is possibly TRBD2 (5 bases). Germline lookup yields CDR1 SGHRS and CDR2 YFSETQ. The CDR3 spans 15 residues. The DNA for the CDR3 is TGCGCCAGCACCTTGGTAGCTAGCCGTTACAATGAGCAGTTCTTC. Amino acids: CASTLVASRYNEQFF.

The chain links TRBV10-3 to TRBJ1-4; D perhaps matches TRBD1 (6 bases). Germline V gives CDR1 ENHRY, CDR2 SYGVKD. The length of the CDR3 is 14 residues. V lost 6 bases and J 7 bases, leaving 15 bases between the germline ends. This CDR3 is CAISPDSLGEKLFF. The DNA of the CDR3 is TGTGCCATCAGCCCGGACAGTCTCGGTGAAAAACTGTTTTTT.